The 13 T cell receptor beta chains below were found in one sample sequenced in a study of Tregs in tolerant kidney transplant recipients. Produced via immunoSEQ multiplex PCR; TCRdb's table is partial and in-frame only. The table lists over 50,000 clones, approximately 85% of them singletons. This material consisted of Tregs from blood, taken before the transplant. Source of these receptors: a human donor who received a combined kidney and bone marrow transplant.

The chain carries TRBV29-1 and TRBJ2-7, with a tentative D call TRBD1 (5 bases). In germline, CDR1 is SQVTM, CDR2 ANQGSEA. The V end was cut by 4 bases, the J end by 7 bases, with 20 bases between. The CDR3 sequence is 14 residues long. This chain's CDR3 is CSVGPLGVWGEQYF. DNA of the CDR3: TGCAGCGTTGGTCCTCTAGGGGTGTGGGGTGAGCAGTACTTC.

This clone was observed a single time. The chain couples TRBV19 to TRBJ2-2; D is undetermined. The CDR3 spans 14 residues. Germline V gene data show CDR1 as LNHDA and CDR2 as SQIVND (reference sequence). Between the trimmed V and J ends, which lost 5 bases and 5 bases, there was a span of 12 bases. The CDR3 DNA reads as TGTGCCAGTAGTCCGATGGGTAGGACCGGGGAGCTGTTTTTT. Translated: CASSPMGRTGELFF.

This chain connects TRBV9 to TRBJ2-1; D gene uncertain. The CDR3 sequence is 13 residues long. The ends were cut back, 4 bases at V and 7 bases at J, with 12 bases in the middle. The germline V gene encodes CDR1 SGDLS and CDR2 YYNGEE. CDR3 nucleotide sequence: TGTGCCAGCAGCTCCTTGGGTTGGAATGAGCAGTTCTTC. Residues: CASSSLGWNEQFF.

V and J are TRBV18 and TRBJ2-7; possibly TRBD1 or TRBD2 for D (5 bases each). V gave up 2 bases and J gave up 4 bases, with 12 bases separating them. Germline lookup yields CDR1 KGHSH and CDR2 LQKENI. The CDR3 totals 14 residues. The CDR3 here is CASSPGTSSYEQYF. The CDR3 region has the DNA TGTGCCAGCTCACCAGGGACCTCCTCTTACGAGCAGTACTTC.

V gene TRBV27 combines with J gene TRBJ1-6; no firm D call. The CDR3 runs 17 residues. Trimming cost V 7 bases and J 3 bases, with 19 bases left between them. The germline CDR1 and CDR2 sequences are MNHEY and SMNVEV (reference sequence). DNA of the CDR3: TGTGCCAGCACCCGGACCTGGGGTAACAACTATAATTCACCCCTCCACTTT. This sequence encodes CASTRTWGNNYNSPLHF.

J is TRBJ2-5 and V is TRBV7-2; TRBD2 matches at 9 bases. Germline V gene data show CDR1 as SGHTA and CDR2 as FQGNSA. V lost 2 bases, J lost 2 bases, and 3 bases stayed unmatched. The CDR3 sequence is 15 residues long. CDR3 in amino acids: CASSLWAGGQETQYF. DNA for the CDR3: TGTGCCAGCAGCTTATGGGCGGGGGGGCAAGAGACCCAGTACTTC. Using reference TRBV7-2 and TRBJ2-5 for the parts outside the CDR3, the full variable domain is GAGVSQSPSNKVTEKGKDVELRCDPISGHTALYWYRQSLGQGLEFLIYFQGNSAPDKSGLPSDRFSAERTGGSVSTLTIQRTQQEDSAVYLCASSLWAGGQETQYFGPGTRLLVL.

The chain joins TRBV6-1 to TRBJ1-2; D perhaps matches TRBD1 (6 bases). Trimming removed 3 bases from V and 4 bases from J, with 18 bases in between. The CDR3 sequence is 16 residues long. In germline, CDR1 is MNHNS, CDR2 SASEGT. The CDR3 region is CASSDWSRTAPYGYTF. In DNA, the CDR3 is TGTGCCAGCAGTGACTGGAGTAGGACAGCACCCTATGGCTACACCTTC.

The rearrangement uses TRBV28 and TRBJ1-2, with D possibly TRBD1 on 5 matching bases. The CDR3 covers 14 residues. Trimming shortened V by 6 bases and J by 1 base, and 12 bases separated the two germline ends. The germline V gene encodes CDR1 MDHEN and CDR2 SYDVKM. The CDR3 is CASSTLGGNYGYTF. DNA of the CDR3: TGTGCCAGCAGCACTTTGGGGGGTAACTATGGCTACACCTTC.

This chain connects TRBV4-3 to TRBJ2-6; a weak D match, TRBD1 (5 bases). Between the trimmed V and J ends, which lost 0 bases and 0 bases, there was a span of 12 bases. CDR1 and CDR2 from the germline V gene are LGHNA and YSLEER. The CDR3 spans 18 residues. The CDR3 bases are TGCGCCAGCAGCCAAGAGGGGCAGACCCGCTCTGGGGCCAACGTCCTGACTTTC. The encoded protein is CASSQEGQTRSGANVLTF.

The chain has TRBV4-1 and TRBJ1-2; tentatively, D is TRBD1 (6 bases). The germline gives CDR1 MGHRA, CDR2 YSYEKL. The CDR3 spans 14 residues. Trimming cost V 4 bases and J 8 bases, with 17 bases left between them. CDR3 amino acids: CASSPARGTGGYTF. DNA for the CDR3: TGCGCCAGCAGCCCCGCTAGGGGGACTGGAGGCTACACCTTC.

The rearrangement joins TRBV6-1 to TRBJ1-6; 8 bases align to TRBD1. Germline lookup yields CDR1 MNHNS and CDR2 SASEGT. There are 15 residues in the CDR3. The V segment lost 6 bases and the J segment 5 bases; nucleotides outside the gene matches: 6. This CDR3 reads CASSLGDRHNSPLHF. For the CDR3, the DNA is TGTGCCAGCAGCCTGGGGGACAGGCATAATTCACCCCTCCACTTT.

This clone appeared once. The gene calls are TRBV6-5 and TRBJ1-2; 9 nucleotides align to TRBD1. Germline trimming cut 6 bases from V and 4 bases from J; bases unmatched to any gene: 3. The CDR3 length is 13 residues. Germline values: CDR1 MNHEY, CDR2 SVGAGI. Written as DNA, the CDR3 is TGTGCCAGCAGAGAGACAGGGGGCTATGGCTACACCTTC. It encodes CASRETGGYGYTF.

Only a few counts were recorded for this clone. This chain uses TRBV2 with TRBJ1-5; TRBD1 aligns across 8 bases. Germline loops: CDR1 SNHLY, CDR2 FYNNEI. The CDR3 sequence is 13 residues long. J gave up 11 bases and V 3 bases, and 6 bases lay outside the gene matches. CDR3 coding DNA: TGTGCCAGCAGTGACGACAGGGGTAGGTCCCAGCATTTT. As protein: CASSDDRGRSQHF.